This T cell receptor beta chain came from a study of cytomegalovirus exposure and HLA in healthy donors. The ends were cut back, 2 bases at V and 5 bases at J, with 5 bases in the middle. The germline V gene has CDR1 SGHRS and CDR2 YFSETQ. The CDR3 length is 11 residues. Overall study findings and caveats: The analysis excluded some indistinguishable V segments, including TRBV6-2 and TRBV6-3. Researchers reported in a later analysis that a missense DCLRE1C variant was tied to TCR beta V- and J-gene trimming. Previous analysis showed most TCR beta V segments were productive about 90% or about 30% of the time. The authors later found most CMV-associated TCR beta chains appeared HLA-restricted.

Regarding this clone: Its antigen is unidentified.

Use of 60 Vbeta and 13 Jbeta primers characterized the PCR. Profiling relied on immunoSEQ multiplex PCR, and the TCRdb table lists in-frame clones only, not all of them. The repertoire holds 150,000 to 160,000 clones, with roughly 82% as singletons. V gene TRBV5-1 combines with J gene TRBJ2-7; no firm D call. The specimen was PBMCs. The origin of this receptor is a woman between 50 and 59 years old in good health and CMV-seropositive. The CDR3 DNA reads as TGCGCCAGCAGCTTAGAGGACGAGCAGTACTTC. The encoded protein is CASSLEDEQYF.